The entry below gives a single T cell receptor beta chain sequence along with its context. The same CDR3 arises from other DNA sequences in this sample as well. The data originate from a study of beta chain features in type 1 diabetes. As every portion of the isolated RNA was reverse transcribed, the sequencing read expressed TCRB transcripts. Profiling relied on immunoSEQ multiplex PCR, and the TCRdb table lists in-frame clones only, not all of them. The sample yields about 930,000 clones, 17% seen once. Germline V gene data show CDR1 as SGHAT and CDR2 as FQNNGV. This CDR3 contains 13 residues. The V end lost 1 base, the J end lost 6 bases, and 7 bases lay between the germline ends.

This TCR derives from a woman aged 18-29 years in good health. The chain employs TRBV11-2 and TRBJ2-1; D possibly uses TRBD1 or TRBD2 (5 bases each). Material for sequencing was naive CD4+ T cells from blood. The CDR3 bases are TGTGCCAGCAGCTTAGCTGGGGGCAATGAGCAGTTCTTC. Protein sequence: CASSLAGGNEQFF.